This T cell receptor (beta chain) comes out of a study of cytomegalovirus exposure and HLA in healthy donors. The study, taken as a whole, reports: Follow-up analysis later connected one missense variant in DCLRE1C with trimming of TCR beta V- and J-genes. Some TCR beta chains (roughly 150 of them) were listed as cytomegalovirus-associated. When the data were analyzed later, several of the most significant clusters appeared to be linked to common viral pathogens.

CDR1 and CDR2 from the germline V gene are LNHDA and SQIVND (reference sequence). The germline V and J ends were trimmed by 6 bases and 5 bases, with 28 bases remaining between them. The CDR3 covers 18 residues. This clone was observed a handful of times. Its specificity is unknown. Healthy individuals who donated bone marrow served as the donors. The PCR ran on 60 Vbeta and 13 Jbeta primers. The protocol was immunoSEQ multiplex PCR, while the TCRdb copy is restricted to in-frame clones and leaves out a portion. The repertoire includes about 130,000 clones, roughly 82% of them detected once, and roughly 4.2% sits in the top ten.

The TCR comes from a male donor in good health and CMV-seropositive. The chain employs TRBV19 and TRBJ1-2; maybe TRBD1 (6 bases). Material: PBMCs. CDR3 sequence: CASRLGLSGQGPGYGYTF. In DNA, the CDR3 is TGTGCCAGTAGGTTGGGCTTATCCGGGCAGGGGCCAGGATATGGCTACACCTTC.